This T cell receptor (beta chain) is from a study of T cell responses to AZD1222 COVID-19 vaccine. Clones were sequenced by immunoSEQ multiplex PCR, and TCRdb holds only the in-frame ones, with some missing. The data contain 110,000 or so clones, 88% of them seen just once; the ten biggest clones take up 6.5%. Whole-study findings and limits: Mostly white British, mostly female donors; authors suggested clonal diversity may be underestimated. It was only after the peak T cell response that any repertoires were sampled. Spike was spanned by vaccine-associated CD4 TCRs, with dominance at 160-218 and 743-854.

Germline-derived CDR1 and CDR2 are SNHLY and FYNNEI. The ends were cut back, 2 bases at V and 4 bases at J, with 6 bases in the middle. CDR3 length: 12 residues. Pooling covered second doses at about 4 or about 12 weeks. Concerning this clone itself: Its antigen remains unidentified.

This clonotype was obtained from an adult who received the AZD1222 COVID-19 vaccine. The chain recombines TRBV2 with TRBJ2-7, with D unclear. Source: peripheral blood, taken 28 days after the second AZD1222 dose. CDR3 nucleotide sequence: TGTGCCAGCAGTGAACAGGTTTACGAGCAGTACTTC. As protein: CASSEQVYEQYF.